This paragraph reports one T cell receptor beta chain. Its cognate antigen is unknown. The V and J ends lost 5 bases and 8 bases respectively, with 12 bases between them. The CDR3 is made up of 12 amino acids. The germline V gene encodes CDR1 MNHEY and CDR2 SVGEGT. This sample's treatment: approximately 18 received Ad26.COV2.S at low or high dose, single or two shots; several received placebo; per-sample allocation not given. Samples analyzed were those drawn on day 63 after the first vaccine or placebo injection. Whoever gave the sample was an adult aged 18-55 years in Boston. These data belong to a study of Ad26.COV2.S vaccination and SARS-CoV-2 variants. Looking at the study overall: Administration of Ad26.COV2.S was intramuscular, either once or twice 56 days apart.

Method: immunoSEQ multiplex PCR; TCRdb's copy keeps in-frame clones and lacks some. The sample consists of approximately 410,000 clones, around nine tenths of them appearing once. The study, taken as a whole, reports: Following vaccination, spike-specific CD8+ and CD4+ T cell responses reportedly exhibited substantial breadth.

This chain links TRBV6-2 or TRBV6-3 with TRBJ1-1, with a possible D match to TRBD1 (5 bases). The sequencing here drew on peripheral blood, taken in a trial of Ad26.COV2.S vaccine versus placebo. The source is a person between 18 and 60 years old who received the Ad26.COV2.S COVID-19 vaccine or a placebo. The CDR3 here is CASSGWTLEAFF. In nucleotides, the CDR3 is TGTGCCAGCAGTGGCTGGACATTAGAAGCTTTCTTT.